This T cell receptor beta chain was found in a study of shared clonotypes between healthy human individuals. Turning to the study itself: The composition of the donors was a couple of women and a few men aged 18 to 49. A donor's plate count was three for CD4 naive and three for CD4 memory; CD8 naive had two and CD8 memory one.

The table came from immunoSEQ multiplex PCR; TCRdb's copy has only in-frame clones and leaves some out. The table has about 700,000 clones, roughly 70% seen once; the top ten hold around 1.6%. The study's findings and limits: Generally, naive subsets came out with larger estimated richness than memory subsets. The generation probabilities recorded for non-shared clonotypes fell below those of clonotypes shared by all four donors.

Germline V gene data show CDR1 as SGHRS and CDR2 as YFSETQ. This CDR3 has 15 amino acids. Trimming took 2 bases from V and 7 from J; bases not matched to a gene: 8. This clone has only one observation. Its target is unknown. Sequencing was performed on memory CD4+ T cells sorted from blood. As for subset: CD45RA-negative fraction. The clonotype originates from a woman aged 25-40 years in good health. This chain links TRBV5-1 with TRBJ1-5, with 8 bases aligning to TRBD1. The CDR3, as DNA: TGCGCCAGCAGCTTAGGACAGGGAGTAGGACAGCCCCAGCATTTT. It yields the protein CASSLGQGVGQPQHF.